This is a list of T cell receptor beta chains from one sample in a study of T cell changes during pregnancy in multiple sclerosis. Assay: immunoSEQ multiplex PCR; the TCRdb copy retains only in-frame clones and omits some. Among approximately 80,000 clones listed, about 93% were seen once. Sequenced material: peripheral blood, taken in the second trimester of pregnancy. The receptors originated from a female donor in good health, enrolled as a control in a pregnancy study. CDR3s include the opening cysteine and the closing phenylalanine or tryptophan. The order of the fields is clone size, V gene, D gene, J gene, CDR3 DNA, CDR3 protein. D genes are given only for firm matches. The size field is filled for only some rows; it gives once, few, many or a size class.

-,TRBV10-3,TRBD1,TRBJ1-5,TGTGCCATCAGCTCACCGGGACAGGGGGCGAGGAGCAATCAGCCCCAGCATTTT,CAISSPGQGARSNQPQHF
-,TRBV27,-,TRBJ1-1,TGTGCCAGCAGTTTATCGGGGGGGCCTGAAGCTTTCTTT,CASSLSGGPEAFF
many,TRBV6-4,TRBD2,TRBJ2-1,TGTGCCAGCAGTGAGAGCGGGGGGTCGTACAATGAGCAGTTCTTC,CASSESGGSYNEQFF
-,TRBV5-4,TRBD2,TRBJ2-1,TGTGCCAGCACCCATACCGGGACTAATAACAATGAGCAGTTCTTC,CASTHTGTNNNEQFF
-,TRBV9,TRBD1,TRBJ2-6,TGTGCCAGCAGCGTTACAGGGGACTCTGGGGCCAACGTCCTGACTTTC,CASSVTGDSGANVLTF
-,TRBV4-3,TRBD2,TRBJ2-7,TGCGCCAGCAGCCAAGACCCTAGCGGGCCCTCCTACGAGCAGTACTTC,CASSQDPSGPSYEQYF
-,TRBV5-6,-,TRBJ2-1,TGTGCCAGCAGCGGCAGGGGTGTCCACAATGAGCAGTTCTTC,CASSGRGVHNEQFF
-,TRBV5-1,TRBD1,TRBJ1-1,TGCGCCAGCAGCTTAGGACAGGGTACCACTGAAGCTTTCTTT,CASSLGQGTTEAFF
-,TRBV19,TRBD1,TRBJ2-7,TGTGCCAGTAGTATCTTGGACAGGAGCTACGAGCAGTACTTC,CASSILDRSYEQYF
-,TRBV5-6,-,TRBJ1-2,TGTGCCAGCAGCTTGGGGCAGGTCTATGGCTACACCTTC,CASSLGQVYGYTF
-,TRBV9,-,TRBJ1-1,TGTGCCAGCAGCGTCTCAGGGAACACTGAAGCTTTCTTT,CASSVSGNTEAFF
-,TRBV7-2,-,TRBJ2-7,TGTGCCAGCAGCCCCGTAGCGTTAAGCTCCTACGAGCAGTACTTC,CASSPVALSSYEQYF
-,TRBV4-2,-,TRBJ2-3,TGTGCCAGCAGCCAAGACTATAGACAGATTTTGGGCACAGATACGCAGTATTTT,CASSQDYRQILGTDTQYF
-,TRBV29-1,TRBD1,TRBJ1-1,TGCAGCGCAAAGACAGGGGTGGGGAGGACTGAAGCTTTCTTT,CSAKTGVGRTEAFF
-,TRBV28,-,TRBJ2-2,TGTGCCAGCTGGGGCGTTTCGAACACCGGGGAGCTGTTTTTT,CASWGVSNTGELFF
-,TRBV12-5,-,TRBJ1-3,TGTGCTAGTGGTCAATTCGCTGGGGGCTTAGGAAACACCATATATTTT,CASGQFAGGLGNTIYF
once,TRBV7-6,TRBD2,TRBJ2-1,TGTGCCAGCAGACCGACTAGCGGGGGGGCACCTCGAGGGAATGAGCAGTTCTTC,CASRPTSGGAPRGNEQFF
-,TRBV9,TRBD1,TRBJ1-6,TGTGCCAGCAGCCCCGGGACAGGGGTGGAATCACCCCTCCACTTT,CASSPGTGVESPLHF
-,TRBV5-4,TRBD1,TRBJ1-1,TGTGCCAGCAGCCCGGGACAGGGGGCTGGATTCACTGAAGCTTTCTTT,CASSPGQGAGFTEAFF
-,TRBV27,-,TRBJ2-1,TGTGCCAGCATATTAGTTGGGGGGACCTACAATGAGCAGTTCTTC,CASILVGGTYNEQFF
-,TRBV29-1,TRBD1,TRBJ1-5,TGCAGCGTTGAAGAAGTAGTAGGACAGGGCCCAGTGGAGTATTTT,CSVEEVVGQGPVEYF
-,TRBV5-6,TRBD2,TRBJ2-3,TGTGCCAGCAGCTCCTTCGGGGGGGGAAACACAGATACGCAGTATTTT,CASSSFGGGNTDTQYF
once,TRBV5-1,TRBD1,TRBJ1-4,TGCGCCAGCAGCTTGCGCCGGGACAGAAATGAAAAACTGTTTTTT,CASSLRRDRNEKLFF
-,TRBV5-4,TRBD1,TRBJ1-2,TGTGCCAGCAGCCTCCAGGGGGCGCGGGGCGGCTACACCTTC,CASSLQGARGGYTF
-,TRBV19,-,TRBJ1-5,TGTGCCAGTAGTATAGAGGGACATAGCAATCAGCCCCAGCATTTT,CASSIEGHSNQPQHF
-,TRBV9,-,TRBJ1-2,TGTGCCAGCAAAAGAGGAGGCTATGGCTACACCTTC,CASKRGGYGYTF
-,TRBV11-2,-,TRBJ1-4,TGTGCCAGCAGCCCCAACTCGGGGGTCGGAACTAATGAAAAACTGTTTTTT,CASSPNSGVGTNEKLFF